Here is one T cell receptor beta chain with its context. This sample is drawn from a study of T cells in tuberculosis. Germline V gene lookup returns CDR1 MNHEY and CDR2 SMNVEV (reference sequence). V lost 1 base to trimming and J lost 5 bases, with 6 bases between them. This CDR3 is built from 13 residues. Profiling relied on immunoSEQ multiplex PCR, and the TCRdb table lists in-frame clones only, not all of them. The sample shows just under 45,000 clones, approximately 94% of them seen only once. The TCR was taken from a donor aged 10-30 years with latent tuberculosis or without tuberculosis infection. Some clones in this sample may be carry-over from other donors' samples. J is TRBJ1-5 and V is TRBV27; D not certain. The source material was PBMCs. Here the CDR3 DNA reads TGTGCCAGCAGTTTATTCGGGGATCAGCCCCAGCATTTT. As protein: CASSLFGDQPQHF.